Listed here are 18 T cell receptor beta chains from one sample, sequenced in a study of blood T cell repertoires in COVID-19. Sequenced by immunoSEQ multiplex PCR; TCRdb stores in-frame clones only, minus some. Of under 170,000 clones listed, around four fifths were seen once; the top ten hold more than 2%. The sample consisted of peripheral blood. The receptors come from a man in his sixties or seventies with acute or convalescent COVID-19.

V is TRBV7-6 and J is TRBJ2-1, with 7 bases identical to TRBD1. V shed 1 base, J shed 6 bases, and the junction held 6 bases outside the gene matches. Germline-derived CDR1 and CDR2 are SGHVS and FNYEAQ. This CDR3 spans 15 amino acids. CDR3 sequence (DNA): TGTGCCAGCAGCTTAGGTCAGGGGGTAATCAATGAGCAGTTCTTC. It specifies CASSLGQGVINEQFF.

V is TRBV5-8 and J is TRBJ1-2; TRBD1 aligns across 9 bases. J gave up 7 bases and V 3 bases, and 10 bases lay outside the gene matches. This CDR3 comprises 15 residues. CDR1 is SGHTS, CDR2 YDEGEE, per germline. The CDR3 spells CASSYPGTGYRGYTF. DNA of the CDR3: TGTGCCAGCAGCTACCCTGGGACAGGGTATCGTGGCTACACCTTC.

This chain connects TRBV11-1 to TRBJ1-2; no reliable D call. This CDR3 is built from 15 residues. In germline, CDR1 is SGHAT, CDR2 FQDESV (reference sequence). The V end was cut by 5 bases, the J end by 4 bases, with 17 bases between. CDR3 sequence reads: CASSPTSIGLYGYTF. As DNA, the CDR3 is TGTGCCAGCAGCCCTACCTCAATTGGACTCTATGGCTACACCTTC. The entire variable domain, with the rest obtained from reference TRBV11-1 and TRBJ1-2, is as follows: EAEVAQSPRYKITEKSQAVAFWCDPISGHATLYWYRQILGQGPELLVQFQDESVVDDSQLPKDRFSAERLKGVDSTLKIQPAELGDSAMYLCASSPTSIGLYGYTFGSGTRLTVV.

A single count supports this clone. The chain has TRBV5-8 and TRBJ2-5, with 8 bases aligning to TRBD2. This CDR3 comprises 17 residues. V lost 4 bases to trimming and J lost 4 bases; unmatched junction nucleotides: 15. Germline V lookup: CDR1 SGHTS, CDR2 YDEGEE. The CDR3 coding sequence is TGTGCCAGCAGCCATACATGGGGGGGCGCGGGAGGAGAGACCCAGTACTTC. Protein sequence: CASSHTWGGAGGETQYF.

V is TRBV7-2 and J is TRBJ1-5, with TRBD1 identical over 9 bases. V trimming: 5 bases; J trimming: 4 bases; junction bases outside the gene matches: 6. The CDR3 runs to 15 residues. Germline V gives CDR1 SGHTA, CDR2 FQGNSA. CDR3 nucleotide sequence: TGTGCCAGCAGCGTGCCCGGACAGGGGAATCAGCCCCAGCATTTT. It codes for CASSVPGQGNQPQHF.

The chain is built from TRBV9 and TRBJ2-2; perhaps TRBD2 as D (6 bases). This CDR3 has 16 residues. Germline CDR1 is SGDLS and CDR2 is YYNGEE. The germline V and J ends were trimmed by 4 bases and 4 bases, with 17 bases remaining between them. This chain's CDR3 is CASSPPGGSLTGELFF. CDR3 bases: TGTGCCAGCAGCCCCCCCGGGGGAAGTCTCACCGGGGAGCTGTTTTTT.

As DNA, the CDR3 is TGTGCCAGCAGCTCGCGCGGGGGGGCTCATGAGCAGTTCTTC. This codes for CASSSRGGAHEQFF. The chain is built from TRBV5-4 and TRBJ2-1, with TRBD2 matching 9 bases. With V trimmed by 3 bases and J by 8 bases, 6 bases remained unmatched. This CDR3 comprises 14 residues. The germline gives CDR1 SGHNT, CDR2 YYREEE (reference sequence).

The table lists this clone with a few counts. The genes are TRBV27 and TRBJ2-7; TRBD1 is a possible D gene (6 bases). With 4 bases removed from V and 2 bases from J, the gap between germline ends came to 12 bases. The germline CDR1 and CDR2 sequences are MNHEY and SMNVEV (reference sequence). The CDR3 totals 14 residues. Here the CDR3 DNA reads TGTGCCAGCAGTTGGGAGACAGGACCCTACGAGCAGTACTTC. Translated: CASSWETGPYEQYF.

The chain links TRBV18 to TRBJ2-2; 7 nucleotides line up with TRBD1. The CDR3 length is 16 residues. Germline assignment: CDR1 KGHSH and CDR2 LQKENI. Losses at the gene ends were 3 bases for V and 1 base for J; bases not matched to a gene: 5. The CDR3 bases are TGTGCCAGCTCACCGAGGGGACAGCGGAACACCGGGGAGCTGTTTTTT. This sequence encodes CASSPRGQRNTGELFF.

The V and J genes are TRBV5-1 and TRBJ1-1, with unresolved D. Trimming removed 3 bases from V and 8 bases from J, with 11 bases in between. This CDR3 comprises 12 residues. Germline loops: CDR1 SGHRS, CDR2 YFSETQ. CDR3 in DNA: TGCGCCAGCAGCTCCCCGGGATCCGAAGCTTTCTTT. It translates to CASSSPGSEAFF. The whole variable domain, remainder taken from reference TRBV5-1 and TRBJ1-1, is KAGVTQTPRYLIKTRGQQVTLSCSPISGHRSVSWYQQTPGQGLQFLFEYFSETQRNKGNFPGRFSGRQFSNSRSEMNVSTLELGDSALYLCASSSPGSEAFFGQGTRLTVV.

V gene TRBV28 combines with J gene TRBJ1-5; D possibly corresponds to TRBD1 (5 bases). The CDR3 spans 14 residues. The germline V gene encodes CDR1 MDHEN and CDR2 SYDVKM. V dropped 2 bases and J dropped 5 bases, with 10 bases sitting between them. For the CDR3, the DNA is TGTGCCAGCAGTTTAATACAGGCGCATCAGCCCCAGCATTTT. Its translation: CASSLIQAHQPQHF.

This sequence joins TRBV27 and TRBJ1-2; D is uncertain. This CDR3 spans 15 amino acids. With 0 bases removed from V and 1 base from J, the gap between germline ends came to 9 bases. From germline, CDR1 is MNHEY and CDR2 SMNVEV (reference sequence). The CDR3 region is CASSLSRHLNYGYTF. The CDR3 bases are TGTGCCAGCAGTTTATCGCGGCACCTTAACTATGGCTACACCTTC.

V is TRBV3-1 (or the pseudogene TRBV3-2) and J is TRBJ2-7, with 10 positions matching TRBD2. Trimming took 2 bases from V and 2 from J; bases not matched to a gene: 9. This CDR3 spans 17 amino acids. CDR1 is LGHDT and CDR2 is YNNKEL in the germline V gene (reference sequence). The CDR3 reads CASSQIASGRATYEQYF. In DNA, the CDR3 is TGTGCCAGCAGCCAAATCGCCAGCGGGAGGGCCACCTACGAGCAGTACTTC.

The V and J genes are TRBV3-1 (or the pseudogene TRBV3-2) and TRBJ2-7, with D tentatively TRBD1 (5 bases). V lost 1 base and J 2 bases, leaving 15 bases between the germline ends. CDR3 length: 16 amino acids. CDR1 is LGHDT, CDR2 YNNKEL, per germline (reference sequence). The CDR3 DNA sequence: TGTGCCAGCAGCCAAGCGATCCAGGGTTATGCCTACGAGCAGTACTTC. Translation: CASSQAIQGYAYEQYF.

The CDR3: CASSQRGGNEKLFF. Here the CDR3 DNA reads TGTGCCAGCAGCCAGAGGGGGGGCAATGAAAAACTGTTTTTT. V usage is TRBV14 and J usage is TRBJ1-4; TRBD1 is a possible D gene (6 bases). V gave up 3 bases and J gave up 5 bases, with 10 bases separating them. Germline CDR1 reads SGHDN; CDR2 reads FVKESK. This CDR3 contains 14 residues.

This chain connects TRBV28 to TRBJ1-4; perhaps TRBD1 as D (6 bases). Germline V lookup: CDR1 MDHEN, CDR2 SYDVKM. The CDR3 sequence is 15 residues long. Trimming cost V 5 bases and J 3 bases, with 13 bases left between them. The CDR3 loop reads CASSGQGTANEKLFF. The CDR3 bases are TGTGCCAGCAGTGGGCAGGGGACGGCTAATGAAAAACTGTTTTTT.

The genes are TRBV7-9 and TRBJ1-6, with TRBD1 identical over 9 bases. CDR3 size: 16 residues. The V gene's germline CDR1 is SEHNR and CDR2 FQNEAQ (reference sequence). The V and J ends lost 4 bases and 7 bases, in that order; junction bases with no gene match: 8. CDR3 DNA: TGTGCCAGCAGCTCCTGGGGACAGGGCGAAAATTCACCCCTCCACTTT. Its translation is CASSSWGQGENSPLHF.

The CDR3 DNA reads as TGTGCCAGCAGTAACCCCGGGACATTGAACACTGAAGCTTTCTTT. Translation: CASSNPGTLNTEAFF. This chain links TRBV6-5 with TRBJ1-1, with a possible D match to TRBD1 (6 bases). CDR1 is MNHEY, CDR2 SVGAGI, per germline. Trimming shortened V by 5 bases and J by 0 bases, and 13 bases separated the two germline ends. The CDR3 extends over 15 amino acids.